This is a list of T cell receptor beta chains from one sample in a study of T cell responses to AZD1222 COVID-19 vaccine. Measured with immunoSEQ multiplex PCR; TCRdb has only the in-frame clones, and not every one. Here the sample spans approximately 100,000 clones, 88% being singletons. This specimen consisted of peripheral blood, obtained on day 0 of AZD1222 vaccination. These receptors were taken from an adult in good health. Each CDR3 is given with its conserved first and last residue. Fields, in order: J gene, V gene, clone size, D gene, CDR3 DNA, CDR3 protein. The D gene is left open where the match is weak. Only part of the rows carry a size: once, few, many, or a class if the clone is expanded.

TRBJ1-1,TRBV12-3/TRBV12-4,-,TRBD1,TGTGCCAGCTCGGGACAGGTGAACACTGAAGCTTTCTTT,CASSGQVNTEAFF
TRBJ1-1,TRBV27,-,-,TGTGCCAGCAGTTTTTGGTCTTTGGGGACTGAAGCTTTCTTT,CASSFWSLGTEAFF
TRBJ2-5,TRBV7-8,-,-,TGTGCCAGCAGCTTAGTGTCGCTCCCAGAGACCCAGTACTTC,CASSLVSLPETQYF
TRBJ2-3,TRBV11-3,once,TRBD2,TGTGCCAGCAGCTTAGCGGGACTAGCTCCTGATACGCAGTATTTT,CASSLAGLAPDTQYF
TRBJ1-2,TRBV9,-,-,TGTGCCAGCAGCGTAGCTAATCAGGGACGTTGGTATGGCTACACCTTC,CASSVANQGRWYGYTF
TRBJ1-1,TRBV28,-,-,TGTGCCAGCAGTTTCGCCACTGAAGCTTTCTTT,CASSFATEAFF
TRBJ1-1,TRBV6-5,-,-,TGTGCCAGCAGTTACTCCCGACAGCTACCTAACACTGAAGCTTTCTTT,CASSYSRQLPNTEAFF
TRBJ1-1,TRBV2,-,-,TGTGCCAGCAGTGAAGGGCAGTACACTGAAGCTTTCTTT,CASSEGQYTEAFF
TRBJ1-2,TRBV6-5,-,-,TGTGCCAGCAGGGGGCGTGCTGGCTACACCTTC,CASRGRAGYTF
TRBJ2-5,TRBV19,once,-,TGTGCCAGTAGTATGGGGGGGGCGCACGTTCTGCAAGAGACCCAGTACTTC,CASSMGGAHVLQETQYF
TRBJ2-7,TRBV7-2,-,TRBD2,TGTGCCAGCAGCCCCAATCCGGGGGGCTACGAGCAGTACTTC,CASSPNPGGYEQYF
TRBJ2-1,TRBV7-3,-,-,TGTGCCAGCAGCTTAGCAGACATCAACAATGAGCAGTTCTTC,CASSLADINNEQFF
TRBJ1-6,TRBV3-1/TRBV3-2,-,TRBD1,TGTGCCAGCAGCCCCGACAGGGGTGATTCACCCCTCCACTTT,CASSPDRGDSPLHF
TRBJ2-6,TRBV5-1,-,TRBD1,TGCGCCAGCAGCTTGGCCTTGTGGGACAGGCGTAATAGGACCAACGTCCTGACTTTC,CASSLALWDRRNRTNVLTF
TRBJ1-1,TRBV7-8,-,TRBD1,TGTGCCAGCAGCTTACTCCCGGGACAGGGAGCTTTCTTT,CASSLLPGQGAFF
TRBJ2-7,TRBV6-5,-,-,TGTGCCAGCACTGGGGGAAACTCAAACTCCTACGAGCAGTACTTC,CASTGGNSNSYEQYF
TRBJ1-5,TRBV28,-,-,TGTGCCATCAAAGACGCTAGCAATCAGCCCCAGCATTTT,CAIKDASNQPQHF
TRBJ2-2,TRBV15,-,-,TGTGCCACCAGCAGAGATACCGGCCCCGGGGAGCTGTTTTTT,CATSRDTGPGELFF
TRBJ2-3,TRBV10-3,-,TRBD2,TGTGCCATCAGTGAGTCGACTAGCGGGACGGGAGATACGCAGTATTTT,CAISESTSGTGDTQYF
TRBJ2-5,TRBV3-1/TRBV3-2,-,TRBD2,TGTGCCAGCAGCCCGCCGGGGAGTAGCGGGGGTGAGACCCAGTACTTC,CASSPPGSSGGETQYF
TRBJ1-3,TRBV6-6,-,-,TGTGCCAGCAGTCCCAACGACTCTGGAAACACCATATATTTT,CASSPNDSGNTIYF
TRBJ2-7,TRBV28,few,-,TGTGCCAGCACCGAAACCGGCATGGGAACCTACGAGCAGTACTTC,CASTETGMGTYEQYF
TRBJ1-5,TRBV28,-,-,TGTGCCAGCAGTTTCCCCATAGCGCAGCCTGGCAATCAGCCCCAGCATTTT,CASSFPIAQPGNQPQHF
TRBJ2-2,TRBV9,-,-,TGTGCCAGCAGCGGTACCGGGGAGCTGTTTTTT,CASSGTGELFF
TRBJ2-1,TRBV30,-,TRBD1,TGTGCCTGGAGGAGGGGTCCGACAGGGAATTACAATGAGCAGTTCTTC,CAWRRGPTGNYNEQFF
TRBJ1-2,TRBV28,few,TRBD1,TGTGCCAGCAAAGCGGGACAGACTTCCTATGGCTACACCTTC,CASKAGQTSYGYTF
TRBJ1-6,TRBV6-5,once,-,TGTGCCAGCAGTTACTCATCGGGGGCCGATTCACCCCTCCACTTT,CASSYSSGADSPLHF
TRBJ2-2,TRBV15,-,TRBD2,TGTGCCACCAGCAGAGATCACTCTAGCGGTAACACCGGGGAGCTGTTTTTT,CATSRDHSSGNTGELFF
TRBJ1-3,TRBV19,-,-,TGTGCCAGTAGGGAAAGCATCGGAAACACCATATATTTT,CASRESIGNTIYF
TRBJ1-1,TRBV6-5,-,-,TGTGCCAGCAGTCTAACAGTGAACACTGAAGCTTTCTTT,CASSLTVNTEAFF
TRBJ2-3,TRBV11-3,-,-,TGTGCCAGCAGGACAGCGGACACAGATACGCAGTATTTT,CASRTADTDTQYF
TRBJ2-1,TRBV6-6,-,-,TGTGCCAGCAGTTACGGTGAGACCTACAATGAGCAGTTCTTC,CASSYGETYNEQFF
TRBJ1-5,TRBV6-5,-,TRBD1,TGTGCCAGCAGGGCCGGGACAGGGATGGCTCAGCCCCAGCATTTT,CASRAGTGMAQPQHF
TRBJ1-1,TRBV9,-,-,TGTGCCAGCAGCGTAGCGTGGCCCGGGGGAACTGAAGCTTTCTTT,CASSVAWPGGTEAFF
TRBJ2-7,TRBV4-3,-,-,TGCGCCAGCAGCCAAGAGGGCGGGGTCTCCTACGAGCAGTACTTC,CASSQEGGVSYEQYF
TRBJ2-5,TRBV15,-,TRBD2,TGTGCCACCCGCGGGGGGGCGATAGAGACCCAGTACTTC,CATRGGAIETQYF
TRBJ2-7,TRBV7-2,once,TRBD1,TGTGCCAGCAGCCCCAGGACAGGTGACTACGAGCAGTACTTC,CASSPRTGDYEQYF
TRBJ2-3,TRBV14,few,-,TGTGCCAGCAGCCAAGTAGGGCACCTCGACACAGATACGCAGTATTTT,CASSQVGHLDTDTQYF
TRBJ1-1,TRBV3-1/TRBV3-2,-,-,TGTGCCAGCAGCCTTCATTGGGAGGTAAGGACTGAAGCTTTCTTT,CASSLHWEVRTEAFF
TRBJ2-1,TRBV7-6,-,-,TGTGCCAGCAGCTTCTACAATGAGCAGTTCTTC,CASSFYNEQFF
TRBJ2-5,TRBV12-3/TRBV12-4,-,-,TGTGCCAGCAGTTTAGGGCTCAAGGGGACCCAGTACTTC,CASSLGLKGTQYF
TRBJ1-5,TRBV3-1/TRBV3-2,-,-,TGTGCCAGCAGCCAAGATTTCGCGGGAAATCAGCCCCAGCATTTT,CASSQDFAGNQPQHF
TRBJ1-1,TRBV21-1,-,-,TGTGCCAGCAACCTCTTTAACACTGAAGCTTTCTTT,CASNLFNTEAFF
TRBJ1-4,TRBV9,-,-,TGTGCCAGCAGCGTAGGAGGGGGGGGTAATGAAAAACTGTTTTTT,CASSVGGGGNEKLFF